This T cell receptor (beta chain) was found in a study of cytomegalovirus exposure and HLA in healthy donors. The PCR was carried out with 60 Vbeta primers and 13 Jbeta primers. In the source study's methods: Roughly 76 million unique TCR beta chains, roughly 11 million of them shared, were counted by a later analysis. TCRdb keeps only in-frame clones here, not all; method: immunoSEQ multiplex PCR. The DNA was the basis for D and trimming; V, J and clone size are from that table. The sample lists fewer than 200,000 clones, roughly 70% occurring once. Study-level results: In all likelihood, a cluster of highly shared sequence variants was a sequencing artifact. Productive status was seen about 87% or about 30% of the time for most TCR beta V segments in an earlier analysis.

Germline assignment: CDR1 SGHVS and CDR2 FNYEAQ. The V and J ends lost 4 bases and 6 bases, in that order; junction bases with no gene match: 8. The CDR3 extends over 15 amino acids. A note on this clone: The antigen is not known.

The chain recombines TRBV7-6 with TRBJ2-1; TRBD2 matches at 8 bases. The TCR originated in a woman aged 25 to 39 in good health and CMV-seronegative. The sequencing input was PBMCs. The CDR3 spells CASSSGTSSRNEQFF. CDR3 bases: TGTGCCAGCAGCTCCGGGACTAGTAGTCGCAATGAGCAGTTCTTC.